Shown below are 16 T cell receptor beta chains from a single sample sequenced in a study of radiotherapy plus CTLA-4 blockade in lung cancer. Sequenced by immunoSEQ multiplex PCR; TCRdb stores in-frame clones only, minus some. The table shows more than 75,000 clones, with approximately 74% occurring only once. Source: peripheral blood, taken from a patient treated with radiotherapy plus ipilimumab. These receptors originate from a human donor with non-small cell lung cancer who had a partial response to radiotherapy plus ipilimumab. Some clones in this sample may be carry-over from other donors' samples.

The chain employs TRBV6-6 and TRBJ2-2; 7 bases match TRBD2. The CDR3 is 14 residues long. Per germline, CDR1 MNHNY and CDR2 SVGAGI (reference sequence). Trimming removed 6 bases from V and 7 bases from J; junction bases left unmatched: 8. For the CDR3, the DNA is TGTGCCAGCAGCGACACGGGGAGGGGCGGGGAGCTGTTTTTT. It specifies CASSDTGRGGELFF.

This clone has only a few counts. The chain combines TRBV7-2 with TRBJ2-7; TRBD1 aligns across 8 bases. Per the germline V gene, CDR1 is SGHTA and CDR2 is FQGNSA. The CDR3 extends over 14 amino acids. V was clipped by 3 bases and J by 2 bases; unmatched bases: 3. CDR3 nucleotides: TGTGCCAGCAGCTTCGCCAGGGGGCCCTACGAGCAGTACTTC. As protein: CASSFARGPYEQYF.

This sequence joins TRBV15 and TRBJ2-2; 7 nucleotides match TRBD2. The CDR3 spans 17 residues. Germline assignment: CDR1 LNHNV and CDR2 YYDKDF (reference sequence). V dropped 0 bases and J dropped 3; count of bases not matched to a gene: 7. CDR3 protein: CATSRDRRGRDTGELFF. The CDR3 DNA sequence: TGTGCCACCAGCAGAGATCGTCGGGGGAGGGACACCGGGGAGCTGTTTTTT. The entire variable domain, with the rest obtained from reference TRBV15 and TRBJ2-2, is as follows: DAMVIQNPRYQVTQFGKPVTLSCSQTLNHNVMYWYQQKSSQAPKLLFHYYDKDFNNEADTPDNFQSRRPNTSFCFLDIRSPGLGDTAMYLCATSRDRRGRDTGELFFGEGSRLTVL.

The V call is TRBV5-1, the J call TRBJ2-3; 10 bases are a match to TRBD1. This CDR3 has 14 amino acids. Per germline, CDR1 SGHRS and CDR2 YFSETQ. The V and J ends lost 4 bases and 12 bases, in that order; junction bases with no gene match: 11. CDR3 sequence: CASSLRDRGDLQYF. CDR3 nucleotides: TGCGCCAGCAGCCTCCGGGACAGGGGTGACCTTCAGTATTTT.

Remarks on this clone: Within the sample, other DNA sequences also encode this same CDR3. The J gene is TRBJ2-3, the V gene TRBV29-1; 12 nucleotides line up with TRBD2. V was pared by 4 bases and J by 4 bases, with 9 bases of the junction left unmatched. This CDR3 region has 16 residues. Germline V CDR1 and CDR2: SQVTM, ANQGSEA. The CDR3 bases are TGCAGCGTTGGCGGGCCTAGCGGGGGGGCCGCAGATACGCAGTATTTT. It yields the protein CSVGGPSGGAADTQYF.

This chain uses TRBV25-1 with TRBJ2-5; a weak D match, TRBD2 (7 bases). The ends were cut back, 6 bases at V and 5 bases at J, with 10 bases in the middle. Germline CDR1 reads MGHDK; CDR2 reads SYGVNS. The CDR3 loop spans 12 amino acids. DNA for the CDR3: TGTGCCAGCAGAAGGGGGGGGGAGACCCAGTACTTC. Its protein product is CASRRGGETQYF.

J is TRBJ2-3 and V is TRBV18, with D perhaps TRBD2 (6 bases). This CDR3 region has 16 residues. Germline assignment: CDR1 KGHSH and CDR2 LQKENI. V dropped 1 base and J dropped 6 bases, with 17 bases sitting between them. CDR3 sequence (DNA): TGTGCCAGCTCACCACAACCTTCGCGGGGCCGGGATACGCAGTATTTT. This gives the protein CASSPQPSRGRDTQYF.

This clone was seen a single time. The V and J genes are TRBV19 and TRBJ2-1; 8 bases map to TRBD2. Looked up from germline, CDR1 is LNHDA and CDR2 is SQIVND (reference sequence). The CDR3 runs to 13 residues. The V segment lost 4 bases and the J segment 9 bases; nucleotides outside the gene matches: 5. The CDR3: CASSNRAGGEQFF. CDR3 DNA: TGTGCCAGTAGTAATCGGGCGGGAGGTGAGCAGTTCTTC.

As for this clone: Other DNA sequences within the sample encode an identical CDR3. The chain uses TRBV27 and TRBJ2-3; D might be TRBD2 (5 bases). Germline values: CDR1 MNHEY, CDR2 SMNVEV (reference sequence). With 6 bases removed from V and 1 base from J, the gap between germline ends came to 11 bases. The CDR3 is 14 amino acids. CDR3 amino acids: CASSPGLRTDTQYF. The CDR3 DNA sequence: TGTGCCAGCAGCCCCGGACTCCGCACAGATACGCAGTATTTT.

The V and J genes are TRBV9 and TRBJ1-1, with 8 bases that match TRBD1. CDR3 length: 13 residues. CDR1 and CDR2 from the germline V gene are SGDLS and YYNGEE. V lost 3 bases to trimming and J lost 10 bases; unmatched junction nucleotides: 8. This CDR3 is CASSARGQGAAFF. Written as DNA, the CDR3 is TGTGCCAGCAGCGCCCGAGGTCAGGGGGCAGCTTTCTTT. The variable domain in full, completed from reference TRBV9 and TRBJ1-1, reads DSGVTQTPKHLITATGQRVTLRCSPRSGDLSVYWYQQSLDQGLQFLIQYYNGEERAKGNILERFSAQQFPDLHSELNLSSLELGDSALYFCASSARGQGAAFFGQGTRLTVV.

This chain connects TRBV6-6 to TRBJ2-7; unclear D gene. The CDR3 runs 11 residues. Germline V lookup: CDR1 MNHNY, CDR2 SVGAGI (reference sequence). V lost 8 bases and J 3 bases, leaving 8 bases between the germline ends. The CDR3 region is CASSVFYEQYF. The CDR3 DNA reads TGTGCCAGCTCCGTATTCTACGAGCAGTACTTC.

V usage is TRBV29-1 and J usage is TRBJ1-2, with 7 bases aligning to TRBD1. Germline lookup yields CDR1 SQVTM and CDR2 ANQGSEA. This CDR3 is 14 amino acids long. Trimming took 6 bases from V and 3 from J; bases not matched to a gene: 10. The CDR3 here is CSVALTGTDYGYTF. The CDR3 DNA is TGCAGCGTCGCCCTGACAGGGACGGACTATGGCTACACCTTC.

J is TRBJ2-1 and V is TRBV6-1; TRBD2 aligns across 11 bases. V was pared by 6 bases and J by 4 bases, with 5 bases of the junction left unmatched. This CDR3 contains 15 residues. The V gene's germline CDR1 is MNHNS and CDR2 SASEGT. The CDR3 loop reads CASRPSGRSYNEQFF. CDR3 sequence (DNA): TGTGCCAGCAGACCTAGCGGGAGGTCTTACAATGAGCAGTTCTTC.

This chain connects TRBV5-4 to TRBJ2-3, with D unresolved. The CDR3 length is 13 residues. The V and J ends lost 3 bases and 4 bases respectively, with 9 bases between them. The V gene's germline CDR1 is SGHNT and CDR2 YYREEE (reference sequence). This chain's CDR3 is CASSSSFSDTQYF. CDR3 in DNA: TGTGCCAGCAGCTCCTCTTTCTCAGATACGCAGTATTTT.

The chain couples TRBV7-3 to TRBJ2-3, with 15 positions matching TRBD2. The J segment lost 6 bases and the V segment lost 4 bases, leaving 5 bases of the junction unmatched. Germline V lookup: CDR1 SGHTA, CDR2 FQGTGA. There are 16 residues in the CDR3. This chain's CDR3 is CASSSGLAGGADTQYF. The CDR3 DNA reads TGTGCCAGCAGCTCAGGACTAGCGGGGGGGGCCGATACGCAGTATTTT.

The chain combines TRBV11-3 with TRBJ2-1; 10 nucleotides align to TRBD2. The CDR3 has 15 amino acids. V lost 0 bases, J lost 6 bases, and 2 bases stayed unmatched. CDR1 is SGHNT and CDR2 is YENEEA in the germline V gene. In DNA, the CDR3 is TGTGCCAGCAGCTTAGATCCTAGCGGGGGCAATGAGCAGTTCTTC. It is translated as CASSLDPSGGNEQFF. Complete variable domain (other parts from reference TRBV11-3 and TRBJ2-1): EAGVVQSPRYKIIEKKQPVAFWCNPISGHNTLYWYLQNLGQGPELLIRYENEEAVDDSQLPKDRFSAERLKGVDSTLKIQPAELGDSAVYLCASSLDPSGGNEQFFGPGTRLTVL.